This T cell receptor (beta chain) appears in the sequencing data of a study of T cells after yellow fever vaccination. Across the whole study: Any fraction with a low cell number was prepared using SMART-Seq v4 Ultra Low Input. Study outcomes and limitations: Researchers report a weaker secondary response that nonetheless peaked faster, day 5 versus 15. Relatively few clonotypes were ones that appeared in both CD4 and CD8 compartments.

Germline CDR1 is LNHNV and CDR2 is YYDKDF (reference sequence). Trimming took off 0 bases at V and 4 bases at J, with 13 bases between the two ends. The CDR3 sequence is 16 residues long. TCRdb itself ran the 5' RACE reads through MiXCR, one entry per CDR3 protein. The table has a few hundred thousand distinct CDR3 sequences, 3% to 4.5% seen once. Worth noting for this clonotype: Its antigen is not known.

The TCR originated in a man aged 18 to 30 who received the YFV17D yellow fever vaccine. Here the sequenced sample was PBMCs, taken 5 days after the yellow fever booster vaccination. V is TRBV15 and J is TRBJ1-5; D unresolved. The CDR3 protein is CATSRDRTDRNQPQHF. For the CDR3, the DNA is TGTGCCACCAGCAGAGATAGAACCGATCGAAATCAGCCCCAGCATTTT. The full variable domain, completed using reference TRBV15 and TRBJ1-5, is DAMVIQNPRYQVTQFGKPVTLSCSQTLNHNVMYWYQQKSSQAPKLLFHYYDKDFNNEADTPDNFQSRRPNTSFCFLDIRSPGLGDTAMYLCATSRDRTDRNQPQHFGDGTRLSIL.